Below, 14 T cell receptor beta chains from the same sample are listed, as sequenced in a study of cytomegalovirus exposure and HLA in healthy donors. The PCR used 60 Vbeta and 13 Jbeta primers. Data came from immunoSEQ multiplex PCR; TCRdb stores just in-frame clones and leaves some out. The table records some 150,000 clones, less than 80% of them present only once. Sequenced: PBMCs. The receptor source for this set is a female donor in good health and CMV-seronegative.

J is TRBJ2-5 and V is TRBV30; 7 bases align to TRBD1. V gave up 8 bases and J gave up 5 bases; unmatched junction bases: 11. The CDR3 runs to 13 residues. The V gene's germline CDR1 is GTSNPN and CDR2 SVGIG (reference sequence). The CDR3 protein is CARQQGSVETQYF. The CDR3 DNA is TGTGCCAGACAACAGGGGAGTGTCGAGACCCAGTACTTC.

This clone was observed a handful of times. Relative to the germline gene, one junction end is altered; a read error may explain this. The CDR3 region has the DNA TGTGCCAGCAGTCTCTCCCTCGGAAACAGTCAGTACTTC. Amino acid sequence: CASSLSLGNSQYF. This chain connects TRBV28 to TRBJ2-4; D is uncertain. The germline gives CDR1 MDHEN, CDR2 SYDVKM. CDR3 length: 13 residues.

The chain has TRBV6-5 and TRBJ2-5; possibly TRBD1 for D (5 bases). Per the germline V gene, CDR1 is MNHEY and CDR2 is SVGAGI. V shed 4 bases and J shed 4 bases, with 7 bases lying between them. This CDR3 has 12 residues. The CDR3 here is CASSSQGETQYF. CDR3 in DNA: TGTGCCAGCAGTTCTCAGGGAGAGACCCAGTACTTC.

As concerns this clone: This CDR3 is also generated by other DNA sequences in the sample. DNA of the CDR3: TGTGCCACCAGCAGAGACAGGGGTTACGAGCAGTACTTC. Translating gives CATSRDRGYEQYF. The rearrangement uses TRBV15 and TRBJ2-7, with a weak D call TRBD1 (6 bases). V lost 0 bases and J lost 4, with 7 bases in between. The CDR3 consists of 13 residues. CDR1 is LNHNV, CDR2 YYDKDF, per germline (reference sequence).

The chain combines TRBV27 with TRBJ1-1; D not certain. This CDR3 comprises 13 residues. Per germline, CDR1 MNHEY and CDR2 SMNVEV (reference sequence). The germline V and J ends were trimmed by 5 bases and 0 bases, with 7 bases remaining between them. In DNA, the CDR3 is TGTGCCAGCAGTCGTCAGGTGAACACTGAAGCTTTCTTT. Translation gives CASSRQVNTEAFF.

This sequence joins TRBV28 and TRBJ1-1; D possibly corresponds to TRBD1 (5 bases). The CDR3 is 12 amino acids. Germline CDR1 reads MDHEN; CDR2 reads SYDVKM. Trimming took 5 bases from V and 4 from J, leaving 8 bases between them. The CDR3 region is CASSQRGTEAFF. For the CDR3, the DNA is TGTGCCAGCAGTCAAAGGGGCACTGAAGCTTTCTTT.

This chain links TRBV19 with TRBJ2-2; possible D gene TRBD2, 7 bases. This CDR3 has 14 amino acids. V was clipped by 5 bases and J by 7 bases, with 14 bases between them. Per germline, CDR1 LNHDA and CDR2 SQIVND (reference sequence). The CDR3 nucleotides are TGTGCCAGTAGTTCCGGGGGGCTGGTCGGGGAGCTGTTTTTT. Translation: CASSSGGLVGELFF.

This clone was counted only a few times. V and J are TRBV7-6 and TRBJ1-2, with D hard to call. This CDR3 has 13 residues. The V end was cut by 1 base, the J end by 9 bases, with 12 bases between. In germline, CDR1 is SGHVS, CDR2 FNYEAQ. CDR3 loop: CASSLDHAGSYTF. CDR3 bases: TGTGCCAGCAGCTTAGATCATGCGGGGAGCTACACCTTC.

V and J are TRBV5-5 and TRBJ2-5; 9 bases line up with TRBD2. In germline, CDR1 is SGHKS, CDR2 YYEKEE (reference sequence). Losses at the gene ends were 5 bases for V and 5 bases for J; bases not matched to a gene: 10. The CDR3 is 15 residues long. The CDR3 sequence: CASRREGSTGETQYF. In DNA, the CDR3 is TGTGCCAGCAGGCGGGAGGGTTCGACAGGGGAGACCCAGTACTTC.

This clone was found a few times. The rearrangement links TRBV19 to TRBJ2-5; TRBD1 agrees at 8 bases. The CDR3 totals 15 residues. The V gene end was trimmed by 3 bases and the J gene end by 1 base; junction bases not matched to a gene: 4. Germline CDR1 is LNHDA and CDR2 is SQIVND (reference sequence). The CDR3 sequence is CASSMSGGLQETQYF. In nucleotides, the CDR3 is TGTGCCAGTAGTATGTCAGGGGGCCTCCAAGAGACCCAGTACTTC.

The chain is built from TRBV6-5 and TRBJ2-7, with D tentatively TRBD2 (6 bases). CDR1 is MNHEY and CDR2 is SVGAGI in the germline V gene. The CDR3 is 12 residues long. V was clipped by 7 bases and J by 6 bases, with 13 bases between them. The CDR3 loop reads CASTTLGGEQYF. CDR3 DNA: TGTGCCAGCACTACCTTGGGGGGCGAGCAGTACTTC.

This clone was recorded a few times. V and J are TRBV7-9 and TRBJ1-2; no definite D call. The CDR3 contains 11 residues. The V and J ends lost 1 base and 7 bases respectively, with 4 bases between them. Germline CDR1 reads SEHNR; CDR2 reads FQNEAQ (reference sequence). This CDR3 is CASSLGSGYTF. In DNA form, the CDR3 reads TGTGCCAGCAGCTTAGGTAGTGGCTACACCTTC.

The chain couples TRBV7-9 to TRBJ1-2, with a weak D call TRBD1 (5 bases). Germline CDR1 is SEHNR and CDR2 is FQNEAQ (reference sequence). V was pared by 2 bases and J by 6 bases, with 10 bases between. This CDR3 is built from 13 residues. The CDR3 sequence: CASSLIGGNGYTF. The CDR3 region has the DNA TGTGCCAGCAGCTTAATCGGGGGGAATGGCTACACCTTC.

This chain joins TRBV19 and TRBJ2-1; D is possibly TRBD2 (7 bases). This CDR3 spans 14 amino acids. V was pared by 3 bases and J by 6 bases, with 12 bases between. Germline V gene sequence: CDR1 LNHDA, CDR2 SQIVND (reference sequence). CDR3: CASSIRGAGNEQFF. CDR3 nucleotide sequence: TGTGCCAGTAGTATTCGGGGGGCAGGCAATGAGCAGTTCTTC.